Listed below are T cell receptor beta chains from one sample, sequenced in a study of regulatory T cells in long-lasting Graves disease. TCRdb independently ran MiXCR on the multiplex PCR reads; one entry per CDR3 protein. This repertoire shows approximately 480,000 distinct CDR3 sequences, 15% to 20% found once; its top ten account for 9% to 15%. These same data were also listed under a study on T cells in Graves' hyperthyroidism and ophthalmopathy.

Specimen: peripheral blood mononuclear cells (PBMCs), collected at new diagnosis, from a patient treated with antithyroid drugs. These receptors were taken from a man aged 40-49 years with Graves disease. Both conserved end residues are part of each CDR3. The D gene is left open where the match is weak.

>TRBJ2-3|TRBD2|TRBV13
CASSKGLLAGGLDTQYF
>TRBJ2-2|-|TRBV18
CASSPGSGELFF
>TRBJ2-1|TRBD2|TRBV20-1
CSARVRGDQRQFF
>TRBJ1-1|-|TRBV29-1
CSVESAKNTEAFF
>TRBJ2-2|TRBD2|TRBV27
CASRLAGGQTGELFF
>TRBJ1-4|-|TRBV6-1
CASSEGSGEKLFF
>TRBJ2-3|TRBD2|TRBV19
CASSIVPRETDTQYF
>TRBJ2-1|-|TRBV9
CASSVVPNNEQFF
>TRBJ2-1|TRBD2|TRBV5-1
CASSPHSGSVYNEQFF
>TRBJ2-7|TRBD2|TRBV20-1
CSAERIAGVNSYEQYF
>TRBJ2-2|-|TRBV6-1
CASTSLNRANTGELFF
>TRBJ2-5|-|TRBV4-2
CASSLRRTDPETQYF
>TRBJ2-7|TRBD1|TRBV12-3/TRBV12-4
CASSLMDRGHEQYF
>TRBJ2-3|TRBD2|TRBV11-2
CASSPRAGGSDTQYF
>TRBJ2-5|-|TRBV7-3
CASSLGGNTPGETQYF
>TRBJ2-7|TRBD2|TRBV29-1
CSVGGLAGPGEQYF
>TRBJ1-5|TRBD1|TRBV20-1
CSARVADRGNQPQHF
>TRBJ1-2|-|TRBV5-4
CASSSGGEGTLYGYTF
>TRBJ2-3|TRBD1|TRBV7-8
CASSPPLTGGSGPDTQYF
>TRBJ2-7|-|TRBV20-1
CSAGRGWGEQYF
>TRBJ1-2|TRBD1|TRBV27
CASSGTGIGYTF
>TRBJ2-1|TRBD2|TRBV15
CATSSWRENEQFF
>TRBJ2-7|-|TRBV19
CASTKDWSTSSYEQYF
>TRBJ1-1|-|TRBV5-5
CASRPAVGRNTEAFF
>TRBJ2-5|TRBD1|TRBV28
CASSISRGLGETQYF
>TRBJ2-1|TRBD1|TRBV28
CASSPVDRDRTNNEQFF
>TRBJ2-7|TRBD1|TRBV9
CASSNPGTGYYEQYF
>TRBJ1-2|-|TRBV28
CASSSAPPRDYGYTF
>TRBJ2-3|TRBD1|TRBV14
CASGQGPSGGPSDTQYF
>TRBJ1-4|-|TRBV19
CASSRQFATNEKLFF
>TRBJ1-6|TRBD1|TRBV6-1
CASWGRTGGSPLHF
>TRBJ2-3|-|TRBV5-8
CASSSFEGPTDTQYF
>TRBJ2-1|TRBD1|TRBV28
CASRTQGPLTYNEQFF
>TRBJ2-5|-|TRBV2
CASRDGTYQETQYF
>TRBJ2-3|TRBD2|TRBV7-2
CASSLEGLAASTDTQYF
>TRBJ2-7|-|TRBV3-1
CASSPLGGRAGAEQYF
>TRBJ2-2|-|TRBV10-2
CASTGRGSTGELFF
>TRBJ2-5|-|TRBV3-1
CASSQTDAETQYF
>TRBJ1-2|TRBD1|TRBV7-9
CASRLEAGQGNYGYTF
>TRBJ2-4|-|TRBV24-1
CATSDTGPKNIQYF
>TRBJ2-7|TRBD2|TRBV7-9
CASSLVGDNLRGWMGEQYF
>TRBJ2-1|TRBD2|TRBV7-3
CASSLLAGTSYNEQFF
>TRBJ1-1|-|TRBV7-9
CASSPPSSNTEAFF
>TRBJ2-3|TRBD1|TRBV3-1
CASGDRGPDTQYF
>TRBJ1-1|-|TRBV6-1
CASSRRGGTEAFF
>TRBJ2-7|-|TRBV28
CASSLSPPKPAYEQYF
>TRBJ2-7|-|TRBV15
CATSRDPLGEQYF
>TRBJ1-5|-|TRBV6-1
CASSERRGNQPQHF
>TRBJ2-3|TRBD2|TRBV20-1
CSARDFLAGTSTQYF
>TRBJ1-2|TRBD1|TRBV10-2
CASSGTGGAYGYTF
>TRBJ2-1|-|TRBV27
CASSSLASEQFF